These 8 T cell receptor beta chains were sequenced from one sample in a study of regulatory T cells in long-lasting Graves disease. With iRepertoire HTBI primers and Arm-PCR of CDR3 regions, TCR beta libraries were built. TCRdb recomputed calls from the multiplex PCR reads with MiXCR, one row per CDR3 protein. Here the sample spans 200,000 to 250,000 distinct CDR3 sequences, 20% to 25% being singletons. Time point indicated: newly diagnosed GD, antithyroid drugs for less than 3 months. The TCR library was made from RNA that had been extracted from PBMCs in TRIzol. Sample: peripheral blood mononuclear cells (PBMCs), taken at new diagnosis, from a patient treated with antithyroid drugs. Every receptor here comes from a female donor with Graves disease.

In regard to this clonotype: Given the absence of the conserved phenylalanine or tryptophan at the CDR3 end, a read error is likely. The chain combines TRBV11-3 with TRBJ2-3; D gene uncertain. This CDR3 is built from 15 residues. CDR1 and CDR2 (germline): SGHNT, YENEEA. V shed 1 base and J shed 1 base, with 9 bases lying between them. The CDR3 region has the DNA TGTGCCAGCAGCTTAGTATTGAGCGGCACAGATACGCAGTATCTT. Translating it yields CASSLVLSGTDTQYL.

This clonotype has ten or more counts. The rearrangement uses TRBV6-1 and TRBJ2-1; 8 nucleotides align to TRBD1. Germline values: CDR1 MNHNS, CDR2 SASEGT. The CDR3 has 14 residues. The junction had 8 bases not matched to a gene; V was cut back by 6 bases and J by 7 bases. The CDR3 sequence: CASSHGQGGNEQFF. The CDR3 DNA follows: TGTGCCAGCAGCCACGGACAGGGAGGAAATGAGCAGTTCTTC.

This clonotype has at least ten counts. The J gene is TRBJ1-2, the V gene TRBV30; D not resolved. The ends were cut back, 7 bases at V and 6 bases at J, with 12 bases in the middle. CDR1 and CDR2 from the germline V gene are GTSNPN and SVGIG (reference sequence). This CDR3 comprises 11 residues. CDR3 residues: CASSPMDGYTF. The CDR3 nucleotides read TGTGCCTCCTCCCCGATGGATGGCTACACCTTC.

This clonotype came up a few times. This rearrangement joins TRBV10-3 to TRBJ2-3; TRBD1 matches 9 bases. V was clipped by 0 bases and J by 0 bases; unmatched bases: 1. The CDR3 loop spans 16 amino acids. Looked up from germline, CDR1 is ENHRY and CDR2 is SYGVKD. The CDR3 loop reads CAISESGTGSTDTQYF. The CDR3 nucleotides read TGTGCCATCAGTGAGTCTGGGACAGGGAGCACAGATACGCAGTATTTT.

This clonotype turned up a few times. J is TRBJ1-2 and V is TRBV4-3; TRBD1 is a possible D gene (5 bases). Trimming shortened V by 0 bases and J by 0 bases, and 17 bases separated the two germline ends. CDR1 is LGHNA and CDR2 is YSLEER in the germline V gene. The CDR3 is made up of 18 amino acids. CDR3 region: CASSQDPRGTIANYGYTF. Written as DNA, the CDR3 is TGCGCCAGCAGCCAAGATCCCCGGGGGACCATAGCTAACTATGGCTACACCTTC.

The table lists this clonotype with many counts. CDR3 bases: TGCAGTGCTAATAGGGAGTCAGGTGAAAAACTGTTTTTT. Its translation is CSANRESGEKLFF. The chain couples TRBV20-1 to TRBJ1-4; D is undetermined. The CDR3 totals 13 residues. Trimming took off 4 bases at V and 7 bases at J, with 13 bases between the two ends. Germline V gene data show CDR1 as DFQATT and CDR2 as SNEGSKA (reference sequence).

There are many counts of this clonotype. The V and J genes are TRBV7-2 and TRBJ2-2; D may be TRBD2 (5 bases). V lost 8 bases and J lost 3, with 13 bases in between. This CDR3 has 14 amino acids. CDR1 is SGHTA, CDR2 FQGNSA, per germline. The CDR3 nucleotides read TGTGCCAGCTCCCCCGAGGGTTACACCGGGGAGCTGTTTTTT. This codes for CASSPEGYTGELFF. The complete variable domain, with remaining parts taken from reference TRBV7-2 and TRBJ2-2, reads GAGVSQSPSNKVTEKGKDVELRCDPISGHTALYWYRQSLGQGLEFLIYFQGNSAPDKSGLPSDRFSAERTGGSVSTLTIQRTQQEDSAVYLCASSPEGYTGELFFGEGSRLTVL.

This clonotype was detected ten times or more. The chain combines TRBV20-1 with TRBJ2-3; no firm D call. The CDR3 is 13 amino acids. V gave up 3 bases and J gave up 5 bases, with 12 bases separating them. CDR1 is DFQATT, CDR2 SNEGSKA, per germline (reference sequence). This CDR3 is CSASGQSVDTQYF. CDR3 DNA: TGCAGTGCTAGTGGGCAGTCTGTAGATACGCAGTATTTT.